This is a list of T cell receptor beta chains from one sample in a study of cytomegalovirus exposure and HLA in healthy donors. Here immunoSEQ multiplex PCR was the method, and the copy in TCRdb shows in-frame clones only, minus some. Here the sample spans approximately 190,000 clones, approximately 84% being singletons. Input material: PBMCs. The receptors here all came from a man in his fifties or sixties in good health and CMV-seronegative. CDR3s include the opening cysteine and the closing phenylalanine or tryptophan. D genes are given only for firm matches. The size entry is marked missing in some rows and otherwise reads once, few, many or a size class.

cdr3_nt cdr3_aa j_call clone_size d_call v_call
TGTGCCAGCAGAACGGGACACCCGATTACCGGGGAGCTGTTTTTT CASRTGHPITGELFF TRBJ2-2 once - TRBV5-6
TGTGCCATCAGTGGGACAGGGGCCACCGGGGAGCTGTTTTTT CAISGTGATGELFF TRBJ2-2 - TRBD1 TRBV10-3
TGTGCCAGCAGCTTGGTAGGGGTTGGCACCGGGGAGCTGTTTTTT CASSLVGVGTGELFF TRBJ2-2 - - TRBV5-4
TGTGCCAGCGCCGGGGGGATTTCACCCCTCCACTTT CASAGGISPLHF TRBJ1-6 - - TRBV7-9
TGCGCCAGCAGCCAAGGCGGGACCGTCTATGGCTACACCTTC CASSQGGTVYGYTF TRBJ1-2 - - TRBV4-1
TGTGCCATCCTCGGGACAGGGGACGGCTACACCTTC CAILGTGDGYTF TRBJ1-2 - TRBD1 TRBV6-1
TGCAGCGCCGGTCGTGAATACGAGCAGTACTTC CSAGREYEQYF TRBJ2-7 - - TRBV29-1
TGTGCCAGCAGTTCTGGACAACCCAATCAGCCCCAGCATTTT CASSSGQPNQPQHF TRBJ1-5 - - TRBV2
TGTGCCAGCTCAACGACTAGCGGGGGGACCTACAATAAGCAGTTCTTC CASSTTSGGTYNKQFF TRBJ2-1 - TRBD2 TRBV18
TGTGCCAGTAGTATGGACGGAGGAGAGACCCAGTACTTC CASSMDGGETQYF TRBJ2-5 - - TRBV19
TGCAGCGTTGCGGGGAGGGCCCATGAGCAGTTCTTC CSVAGRAHEQFF TRBJ2-1 - TRBD2 TRBV29-1
TGTGCCAGCACTCGAACCGGACAGGGCGGGGAGACCCAGTACTTC CASTRTGQGGETQYF TRBJ2-5 - TRBD1 TRBV9
TGTGCCAGCAGTTTCTTCTCCTACCTAGGGGGCTCTGGGGCCAACGTCCTGACTTTC CASSFFSYLGGSGANVLTF TRBJ2-6 - - TRBV27
TGCGCCAGCAGTATAGCGGGGTCCACAGATACGCAGTATTTT CASSIAGSTDTQYF TRBJ2-3 - TRBD2 TRBV10-2
TGTGCCAGCAGCCCTAGACCCGGTGGGACTGAAGCTTTCTTT CASSPRPGGTEAFF TRBJ1-1 - - TRBV7-9
TGCGCCAGCAGCCAAGTGGGGGGGCGTAATTCACCCCTCCACTTT CASSQVGGRNSPLHF TRBJ1-6 - - TRBV4-1
TGCGCCAGCAGCCTTAGGGCGGGGAGGGACACAGATACGCAGTATTTT CASSLRAGRDTDTQYF TRBJ2-3 - TRBD2 TRBV5-1
TGTGCCACCAGCAGAGATTCAGGGGCGTGGAACACCGGGGAGCTGTTTTTT CATSRDSGAWNTGELFF TRBJ2-2 - - TRBV15
TGTGCCTGGACTGGGACAGGGAGTTGGTTGGGCTACACCTTC CAWTGTGSWLGYTF TRBJ1-2 - TRBD1 TRBV30
TGTGCCAGCAGCTTGGTCCAGGGGGCTTCGTCTAATGAAAAACTGTTTTTT CASSLVQGASSNEKLFF TRBJ1-4 once TRBD1 TRBV5-5
TGTGCCAGCAGCTTACGTGTCGCAGGGAACACCGGGGAGCTGTTTTTT CASSLRVAGNTGELFF TRBJ2-2 - - TRBV7-6
TGTGCCAGCAGCTTTCTGGACAGCTATGGCTACACCTTC CASSFLDSYGYTF TRBJ1-2 few - TRBV7-8
TGTGCCAGTGTTCGGGTAGCGGGTAGCAATCAGCCCCAGCATTTT CASVRVAGSNQPQHF TRBJ1-5 - - TRBV19